These T cell receptor beta chains were read from a single sample in a study of blood T cell repertoires in COVID-19. Produced via immunoSEQ multiplex PCR; TCRdb's table is partial and in-frame only. The sample includes about 190,000 clones, roughly 80% of them seen just once. The sequencing input was peripheral blood. The receptors were sampled from a man between 50 and 59 years old who had recovered from COVID-19. The CDR3 runs from the conserved cysteine through the conserved F or W. The order of the fields is D gene, J gene, clone size, V gene, CDR3 DNA, CDR3 protein. The D gene is left open where the match is weak. Not every row has a clone size; where given, it reads once, few, many or a size class.

>-|TRBJ2-7|-|TRBV16
TGTGCCAGCAGGCAACAGGGTGTATACGAGCAGTACTTC
CASRQQGVYEQYF
>TRBD1|TRBJ2-2|-|TRBV29-1
TGCAGCGGACAGGGCACCGGGGAGCTGTTTTTT
CSGQGTGELFF
>-|TRBJ2-5|-|TRBV18
TGTGCCAGCTCACCGAGTAATCTGTACCAAGAGACCCAGTACTTC
CASSPSNLYQETQYF
>TRBD1|TRBJ2-1|-|TRBV24-1
TGTGCCACCAGTTCAACCGGGACAGGGAAACAGGCTGAGCAGTTCTTC
CATSSTGTGKQAEQFF
>TRBD1|TRBJ1-4|few|TRBV10-2
TGCGCCAGAGAACACAGGGGACCTGAAAAACTGTTTTTT
CAREHRGPEKLFF
>TRBD2|TRBJ2-1|-|TRBV6-1
TGTGCCAGCAGCCAAAGCGGGAGCTCCTACAATGAGCAGTTCTTC
CASSQSGSSYNEQFF
>TRBD2|TRBJ2-1|few|TRBV19
TGTGCCAGTGGCCCAACGAGACGGACTAGCGGGAGCAATGAGCAGTTCTTC
CASGPTRRTSGSNEQFF
>-|TRBJ1-4|-|TRBV19
TGTGCCAGTAGTCGACAGTCAACTAATGAAAAACTGTTTTTT
CASSRQSTNEKLFF
>-|TRBJ2-3|-|TRBV4-1
TGCGCCAGCAGCCAAAATCAGGGTAGCGATACGCAGTATTTT
CASSQNQGSDTQYF
>TRBD2|TRBJ2-1|few|TRBV19
TGTGCCAGTAGTTTCGAGGGACTAGCGGGAGTAGGTGAGCAGTTCTTC
CASSFEGLAGVGEQFF
>TRBD1|TRBJ2-3|-|TRBV5-6
TGTGCCAGCAGTCCTGGACAGGGTTGGACAGATACGCAGTATTTT
CASSPGQGWTDTQYF
>-|TRBJ2-1|-|TRBV4-1
TGCGCCAGCAGCTCACGACTAGTCTCCTACAATGAGCAGTTCTTC
CASSSRLVSYNEQFF
>-|TRBJ1-4|-|TRBV6-5
TGTGCCAGCAGGATCCTAGGACAGAATAATGAAAAACTGTTTTTT
CASRILGQNNEKLFF
>-|TRBJ2-2|-|TRBV20-1
TGCAGTGCTAGTCAGGGTGGGAACACCGGGGAGCTGTTTTTT
CSASQGGNTGELFF
>-|TRBJ2-5|-|TRBV7-9
TGTGCCAGCAGCCGCCCCCCACAGGGTCGGGAGACCCAGTACTTC
CASSRPPQGRETQYF
>TRBD2|TRBJ2-1|-|TRBV25-1
TGTGCCAGCAGTGAGTTCCTAGCGGGACTTAATGAGCAGTTCTTC
CASSEFLAGLNEQFF
>TRBD2|TRBJ2-1|-|TRBV5-3
TGTGCCAGAAGCTTGGATACTAGCGGGGATCCATCCTACAATGAGCAGTTCTTC
CARSLDTSGDPSYNEQFF
>TRBD1|TRBJ2-7|-|TRBV7-2
TGTGCCAGCAGCTCGAGGACAGGGGGTTACGACGAGCAGTACTTC
CASSSRTGGYDEQYF
>TRBD2|TRBJ2-3|once|TRBV10-1
TGCGCCACCAGAGGACTAGCGGGAGAACAGCGGGACACAGATACGCAGTATTTT
CATRGLAGEQRDTDTQYF
>-|TRBJ1-2|-|TRBV27
TGTGCCAGCAGAGAGCGCGTTGCTACTGGCTACACCTTC
CASRERVATGYTF
>-|TRBJ2-2|many|TRBV5-4
TGTGCCAGCAGCTTGCCCGGGGCAGCGGGCCTAATAACGAACACCGGGGAGCTGTTTTTT
CASSLPGAAGLITNTGELFF
>-|TRBJ1-2|-|TRBV10-3
TGTGCCATCAGTGAGGCAGGGAACTATGGCTACACCTTC
CAISEAGNYGYTF
>TRBD1|TRBJ1-1|once|TRBV28
TGTGCCAGCAGTTTGGAGGGGGCCACTGAAGCTTTCTTT
CASSLEGATEAFF
>TRBD2|TRBJ2-3|-|TRBV7-3
TGTGCCAGCAGCTCTCACCTAGCGGAGAGCACAGATACGCAGTATTTT
CASSSHLAESTDTQYF
>-|TRBJ2-7|-|TRBV19
TGTGCCAGTAGTATAGCAGGTTACGAGCAGTACTTC
CASSIAGYEQYF
>TRBD1|TRBJ1-2|-|TRBV7-2
TGTGCCAGCAGCTTAGGAGCAGGGGGCGCGGGCTATGGCTACACCTTC
CASSLGAGGAGYGYTF
>TRBD2|TRBJ2-3|-|TRBV3-1/TRBV3-2
TGTGCCAGCAGCCAAGCTAGCGGGAGGGCCCGAACCCAGTATTTT
CASSQASGRARTQYF
>-|TRBJ1-5|few|TRBV27
TGTGCCAGCAGGCCTAACGGGGGTTTCAATCAGCCCCAGCATTTT
CASRPNGGFNQPQHF
>-|TRBJ2-2|-|TRBV28
TGTGCCACGGACTCAGGGGTGTTTTCCCCATGGAAGAACACCGGGGAGCTGTTTTTT
CATDSGVFSPWKNTGELFF
>-|TRBJ2-5|-|TRBV11-3
TGTGCCAGCAGCTTGGGCGGGGCAGGGGAGACCCAGTACTTC
CASSLGGAGETQYF
>-|TRBJ1-2|-|TRBV27
TGTGCCAGCAGTTTATTCACGGGGGATGGCTACACCTTC
CASSLFTGDGYTF